The following is a T cell receptor (beta chain) sequence with its context. Its antigen is not known. This record belongs to a study of beta chain features in type 1 diabetes. Sorted populations all had greater than 95% purity. Study-level points and caveats: Moderately but significantly shorter TCRB CDR3s were found in Type 1 diabetes patients in all four CD4+ subsets. A potential influence of HLA type upon TCRB rearrangement remained unresolved herein.

Since all of the isolated RNA was reverse transcribed, expressed TCRB transcripts were what got sequenced. Profiling relied on immunoSEQ multiplex PCR, and the TCRdb table lists in-frame clones only, not all of them. The sample comprises about 28,000 clones, roughly two thirds of which are singletons, and about 2.4% rests with the top ten. The source is a woman aged 25-40 years with type 1 diabetes. Sequenced input: Tregs from blood.

The CDR3 is CASKGQIYEQYF. DNA for the CDR3: TGTGCCAGCAAGGGGCAGATTTACGAGCAGTACTTC. This rearrangement joins TRBV2 to TRBJ2-7; D is possibly TRBD1 (5 bases). CDR3 length equals 12 residues. V was pared by 7 bases and J by 4 bases, with 11 bases between. Germline V gene sequence: CDR1 SNHLY, CDR2 FYNNEI.